Included here is one T cell receptor beta chain sequence, with context. The antigen remains unidentified. J lost 2 bases, V lost 1 base, and 8 bases had no gene match. This CDR3 contains 17 residues. Germline V gene data show CDR1 as PRHDT and CDR2 as FYEKMQ (reference sequence). Researchers partitioned CD4+ cells into CD45RA+ naive and CD45RA-negative memory subsets. This entry is derived from a study of shared clonotypes between healthy human individuals. Findings and limits, study-wide: Across a handful of donors, naive CD4 shared 5% to 6.5%, naive CD8 3.5% to 4%, memory CD4 roughly 2.4%, memory CD8 about 0.4%. Larger estimated richness was generally recorded for naive subsets relative to memory subsets.

Repertoires were generated with immunoSEQ multiplex PCR, while TCRdb's copy carries only in-frame clones and drops some. The data contain approximately 2.3 million clones, more than 80% of them seen just once; the ten biggest clones take up 0.39%. The receptor was derived from a man between 18 and 29 years old in good health. Some clones in this sample may be carry-over from other donors' samples. The gene calls are TRBV13 and TRBJ2-5; TRBD1 agrees at 9 bases. The specimen sequenced was naive CD4+ T cells from PBMCs. Subset indicated: CD45RA+ positively selected. CDR3 nucleotide sequence: TGTGCCAGCAGCTTAGCCCGGGACAGGGTAGGACAAGAGACCCAGTACTTC. Translating gives CASSLARDRVGQETQYF.